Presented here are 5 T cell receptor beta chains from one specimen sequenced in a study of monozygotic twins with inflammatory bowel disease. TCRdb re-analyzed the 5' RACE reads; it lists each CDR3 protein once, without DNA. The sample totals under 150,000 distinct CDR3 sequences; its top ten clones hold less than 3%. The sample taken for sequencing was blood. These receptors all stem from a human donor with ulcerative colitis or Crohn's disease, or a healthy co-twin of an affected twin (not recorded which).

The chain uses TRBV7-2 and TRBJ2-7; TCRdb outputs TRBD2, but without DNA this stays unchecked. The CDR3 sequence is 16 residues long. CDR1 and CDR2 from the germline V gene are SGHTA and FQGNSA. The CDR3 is CASSLATSGGLHEQYF.

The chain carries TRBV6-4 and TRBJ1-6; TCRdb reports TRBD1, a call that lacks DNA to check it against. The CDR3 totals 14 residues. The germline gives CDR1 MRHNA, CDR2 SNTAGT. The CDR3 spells CASSEDRDNSPLHF.

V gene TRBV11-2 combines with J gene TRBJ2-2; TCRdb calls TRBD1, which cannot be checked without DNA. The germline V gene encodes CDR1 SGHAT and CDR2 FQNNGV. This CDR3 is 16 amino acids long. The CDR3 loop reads CASSPNVRTNTGELFF.

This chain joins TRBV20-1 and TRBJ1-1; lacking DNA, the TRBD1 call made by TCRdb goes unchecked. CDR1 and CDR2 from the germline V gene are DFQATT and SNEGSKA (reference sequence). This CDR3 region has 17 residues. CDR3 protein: CSAKTSLRQPMNTEAFF.

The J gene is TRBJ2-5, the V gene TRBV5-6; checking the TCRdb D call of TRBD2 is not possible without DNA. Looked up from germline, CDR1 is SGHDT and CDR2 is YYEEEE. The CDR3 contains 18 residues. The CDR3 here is CASSSASRLAGGRGTQYF.